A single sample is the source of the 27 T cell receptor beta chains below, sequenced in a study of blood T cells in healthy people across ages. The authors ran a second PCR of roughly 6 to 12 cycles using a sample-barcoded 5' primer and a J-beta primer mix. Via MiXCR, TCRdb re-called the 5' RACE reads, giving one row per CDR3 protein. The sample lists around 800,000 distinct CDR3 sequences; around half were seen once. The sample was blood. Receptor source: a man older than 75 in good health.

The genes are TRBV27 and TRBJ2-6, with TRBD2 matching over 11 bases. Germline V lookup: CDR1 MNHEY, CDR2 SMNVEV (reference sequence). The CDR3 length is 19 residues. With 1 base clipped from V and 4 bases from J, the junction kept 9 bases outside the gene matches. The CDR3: CASSLLLAGVGRGANVLTF. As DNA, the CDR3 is TGTGCCAGCAGTTTATTACTAGCGGGAGTCGGAAGGGGGGCCAACGTCCTGACTTTC.

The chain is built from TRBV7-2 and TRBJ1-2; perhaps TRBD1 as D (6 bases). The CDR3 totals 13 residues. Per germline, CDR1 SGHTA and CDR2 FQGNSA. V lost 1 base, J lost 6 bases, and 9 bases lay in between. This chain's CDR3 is CASSLDTGNGYTF. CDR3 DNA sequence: TGTGCCAGCAGCTTAGATACAGGGAATGGCTACACCTTC.

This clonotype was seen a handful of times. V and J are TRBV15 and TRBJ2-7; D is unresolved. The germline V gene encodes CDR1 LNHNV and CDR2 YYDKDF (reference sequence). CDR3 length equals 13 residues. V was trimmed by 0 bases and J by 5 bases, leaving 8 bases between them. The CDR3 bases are TGTGCCACCAGCAGAGATAGGTTCGACGAGCAGTACTTC. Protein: CATSRDRFDEQYF.

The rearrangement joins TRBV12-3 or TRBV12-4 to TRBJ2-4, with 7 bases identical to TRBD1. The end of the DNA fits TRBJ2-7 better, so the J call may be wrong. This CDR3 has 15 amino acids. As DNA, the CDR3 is TGTGCCAGCAGAACCGACAGGGAAGCCCCCTACGAGCAGTACTTC. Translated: CASRTDREAPYEQYF.

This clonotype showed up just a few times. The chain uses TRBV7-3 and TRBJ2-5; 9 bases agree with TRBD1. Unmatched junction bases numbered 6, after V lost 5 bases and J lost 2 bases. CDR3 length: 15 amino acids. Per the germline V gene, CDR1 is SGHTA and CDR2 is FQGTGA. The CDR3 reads CASSVGQGGQETQYF. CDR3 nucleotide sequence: TGTGCCAGCAGCGTGGGACAGGGAGGGCAAGAGACCCAGTACTTC.

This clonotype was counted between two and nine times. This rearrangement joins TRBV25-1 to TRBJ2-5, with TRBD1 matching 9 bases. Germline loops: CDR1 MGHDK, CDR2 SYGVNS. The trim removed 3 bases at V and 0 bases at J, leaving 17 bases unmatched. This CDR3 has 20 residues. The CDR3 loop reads CASSDPQGAFYKPYQETQYF. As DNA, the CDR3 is TGTGCCAGCAGTGATCCACAGGGGGCGTTCTATAAGCCGTACCAAGAGACCCAGTACTTC.

CDR3 residues: CAWSTGLTSYEQYF. In nucleotides, the CDR3 is TGTGCCTGGAGTACGGGACTCACCTCCTACGAGCAGTACTTC. The chain carries TRBV30 and TRBJ2-7; TRBD2 is a possible D gene (6 bases). The CDR3 is made up of 14 amino acids. Between the trimmed V and J ends, which lost 2 bases and 0 bases, there was a span of 11 bases. Germline CDR1 GTSNPN, CDR2 SVGIG (reference sequence).

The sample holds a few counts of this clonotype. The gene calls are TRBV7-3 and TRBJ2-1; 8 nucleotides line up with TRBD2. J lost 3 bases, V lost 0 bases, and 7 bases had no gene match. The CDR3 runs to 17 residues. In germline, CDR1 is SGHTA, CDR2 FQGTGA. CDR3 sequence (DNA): TGTGCCAGCAGCTTAACTCCGCCGGGAGGGGACTACAATGAGCAGTTCTTC. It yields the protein CASSLTPPGGDYNEQFF.

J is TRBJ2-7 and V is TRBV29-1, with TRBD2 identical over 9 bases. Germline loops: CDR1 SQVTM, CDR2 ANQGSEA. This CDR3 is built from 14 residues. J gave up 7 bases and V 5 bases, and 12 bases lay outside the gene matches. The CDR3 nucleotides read TGCAGCGTTACTGGACTAGCGCAACGCGGTGAGCAGTACTTC. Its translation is CSVTGLAQRGEQYF.

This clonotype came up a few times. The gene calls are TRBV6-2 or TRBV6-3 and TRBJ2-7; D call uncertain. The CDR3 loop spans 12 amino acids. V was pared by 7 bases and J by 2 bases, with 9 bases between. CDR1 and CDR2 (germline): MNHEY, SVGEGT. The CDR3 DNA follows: TGTGCCAGCAATCGCGGACCCTACGAGCAGTACTTC. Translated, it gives CASNRGPYEQYF.

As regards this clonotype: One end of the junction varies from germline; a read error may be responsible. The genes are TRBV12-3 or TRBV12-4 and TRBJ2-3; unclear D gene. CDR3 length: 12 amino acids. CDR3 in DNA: TGTGCCAGCAGTCCTAACATTGATATGCAGTGTTTT. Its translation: CASSPNIDMQCF.

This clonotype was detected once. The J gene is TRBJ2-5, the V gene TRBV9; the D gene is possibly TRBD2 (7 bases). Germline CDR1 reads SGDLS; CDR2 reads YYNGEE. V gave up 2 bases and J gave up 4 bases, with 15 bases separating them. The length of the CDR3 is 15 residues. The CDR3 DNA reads TGTGCCAGCAGCGTCGGCGGGAGCAGGGGAGAGACCCAGTACTTC. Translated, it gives CASSVGGSRGETQYF.

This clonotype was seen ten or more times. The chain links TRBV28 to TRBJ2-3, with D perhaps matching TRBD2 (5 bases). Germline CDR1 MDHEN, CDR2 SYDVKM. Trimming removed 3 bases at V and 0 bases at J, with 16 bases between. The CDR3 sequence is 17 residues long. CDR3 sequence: CASSFEVASPSTDTQYF. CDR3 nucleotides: TGTGCCAGCAGTTTCGAGGTAGCGAGCCCTAGCACAGATACGCAGTATTTT. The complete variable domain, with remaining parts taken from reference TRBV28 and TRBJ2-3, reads DVKVTQSSRYLVKRTGEKVFLECVQDMDHENMFWYRQDPGLGLRLIYFSYDVKMKEKGDIPEGYSVSREKKERFSLILESASTNQTSMYLCASSFEVASPSTDTQYFGPGTRLTVL.

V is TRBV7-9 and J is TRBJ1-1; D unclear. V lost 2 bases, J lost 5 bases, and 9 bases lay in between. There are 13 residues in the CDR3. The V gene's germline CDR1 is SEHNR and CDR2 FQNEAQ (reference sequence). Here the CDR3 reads CASSLQTATEAFF. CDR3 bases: TGTGCCAGCAGCTTACAGACTGCTACTGAAGCTTTCTTT. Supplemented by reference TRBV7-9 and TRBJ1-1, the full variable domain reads DTGVSQNPRHKITKRGQNVTFRCDPISEHNRLYWYRQTLGQGPEFLTYFQNEAQLEKSRLLSDRFSAERPKGSFSTLEIQRTEQGDSAMYLCASSLQTATEAFFGQGTRLTVV.

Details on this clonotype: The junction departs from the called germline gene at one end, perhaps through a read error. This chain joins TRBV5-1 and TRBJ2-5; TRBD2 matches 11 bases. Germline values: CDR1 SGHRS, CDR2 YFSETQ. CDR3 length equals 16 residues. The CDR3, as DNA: TGCGCCAGCAGCTGGGGGACTAGCGGCAGCCAAGAGACCCGGTACTTC. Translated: CASSWGTSGSQETRYF.

The CDR3 coding sequence is TGTGCCTGGAGTCCCCGTGGGCTAGCGGCTGGGGAGACCCAGTACTTC. It is translated as CAWSPRGLAAGETQYF. The rearrangement uses TRBV30 and TRBJ2-7; 7 nucleotides match TRBD2. The DNA matches TRBJ2-5 better at its end, which makes the J call doubtful. The CDR3 length is 16 residues. Germline V gives CDR1 GTSNPN, CDR2 SVGIG (reference sequence).

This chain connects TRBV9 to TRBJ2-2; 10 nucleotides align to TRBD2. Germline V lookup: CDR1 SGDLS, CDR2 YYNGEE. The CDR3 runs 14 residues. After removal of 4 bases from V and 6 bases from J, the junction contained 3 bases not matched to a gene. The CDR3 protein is CASSPSGRAGELFF. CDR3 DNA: TGTGCCAGCAGCCCAAGCGGGAGGGCCGGGGAGCTGTTTTTT.

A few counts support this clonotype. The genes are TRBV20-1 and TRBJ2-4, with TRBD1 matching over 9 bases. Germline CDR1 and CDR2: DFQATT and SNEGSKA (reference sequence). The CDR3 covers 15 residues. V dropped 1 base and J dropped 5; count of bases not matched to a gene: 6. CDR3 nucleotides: TGCAGTGCTAGAGGGACAGGGGTTCCACAAAACATTCAGTACTTC. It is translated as CSARGTGVPQNIQYF.

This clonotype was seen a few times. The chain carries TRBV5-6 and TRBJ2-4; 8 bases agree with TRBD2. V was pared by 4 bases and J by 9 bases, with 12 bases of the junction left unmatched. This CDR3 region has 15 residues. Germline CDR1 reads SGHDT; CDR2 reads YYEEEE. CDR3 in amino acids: CASSPEEGRGGIQYF. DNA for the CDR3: TGTGCCAGCAGCCCCGAGGAGGGCCGGGGGGGCATTCAGTACTTC. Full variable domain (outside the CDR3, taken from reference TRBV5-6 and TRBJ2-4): DAGVTQSPTHLIKTRGQQVTLRCSPKSGHDTVSWYQQALGQGPQFIFQYYEEEERQRGNFPDRFSGHQFPNYSSELNVNALLLGDSALYLCASSPEEGRGGIQYFGAGTRLSVL.

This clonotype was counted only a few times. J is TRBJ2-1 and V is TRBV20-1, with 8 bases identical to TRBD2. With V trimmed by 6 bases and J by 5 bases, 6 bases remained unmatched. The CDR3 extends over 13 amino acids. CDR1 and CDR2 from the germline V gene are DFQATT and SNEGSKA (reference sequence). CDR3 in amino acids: CSAKSGSHNEQFF. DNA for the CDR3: TGCAGTGCAAAAAGCGGGAGTCACAATGAGCAGTTCTTC.

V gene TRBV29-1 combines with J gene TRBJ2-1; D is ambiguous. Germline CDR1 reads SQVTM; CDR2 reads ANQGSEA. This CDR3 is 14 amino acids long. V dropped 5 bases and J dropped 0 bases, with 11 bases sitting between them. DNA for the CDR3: TGCAGCGTTCTGTTTGCGAGCTCCTACAATGAGCAGTTCTTC. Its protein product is CSVLFASSYNEQFF.

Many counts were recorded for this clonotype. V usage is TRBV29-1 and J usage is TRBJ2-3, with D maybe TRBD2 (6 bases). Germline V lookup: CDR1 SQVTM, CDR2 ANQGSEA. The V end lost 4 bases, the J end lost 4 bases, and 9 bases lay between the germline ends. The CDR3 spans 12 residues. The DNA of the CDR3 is TGCAGCGTTGTCGGGGAGGCAGATACGCAGTATTTT. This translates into CSVVGEADTQYF.

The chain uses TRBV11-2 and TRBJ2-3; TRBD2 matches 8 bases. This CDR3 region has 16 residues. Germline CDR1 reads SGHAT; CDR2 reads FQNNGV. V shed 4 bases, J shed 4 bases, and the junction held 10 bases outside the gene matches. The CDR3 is CASSSSRVAGSDTQYF. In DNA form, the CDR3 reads TGTGCCAGCAGCTCATCCAGGGTAGCGGGATCAGATACGCAGTATTTT. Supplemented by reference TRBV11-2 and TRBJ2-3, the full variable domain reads EAGVAQSPRYKIIEKRQSVAFWCNPISGHATLYWYQQILGQGPKLLIQFQNNGVVDDSQLPKDRFSAERLKGVDSTLKIQPAKLEDSAVYLCASSSSRVAGSDTQYFGPGTRLTVL.

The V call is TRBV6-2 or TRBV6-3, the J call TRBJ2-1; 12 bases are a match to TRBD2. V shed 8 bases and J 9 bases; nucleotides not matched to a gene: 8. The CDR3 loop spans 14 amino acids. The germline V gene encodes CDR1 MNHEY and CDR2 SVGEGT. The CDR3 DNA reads TGTGCCAGCTACCCTAGCGGGAGGGCCCCTGAGCAGTTCTTC. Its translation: CASYPSGRAPEQFF.

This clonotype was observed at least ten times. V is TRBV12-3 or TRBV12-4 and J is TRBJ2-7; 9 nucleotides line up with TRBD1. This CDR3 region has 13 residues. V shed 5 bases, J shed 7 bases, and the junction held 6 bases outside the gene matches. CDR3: CASSLGTGREQYF. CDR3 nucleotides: TGTGCCAGCAGTCTAGGGACAGGGCGGGAGCAGTACTTC.

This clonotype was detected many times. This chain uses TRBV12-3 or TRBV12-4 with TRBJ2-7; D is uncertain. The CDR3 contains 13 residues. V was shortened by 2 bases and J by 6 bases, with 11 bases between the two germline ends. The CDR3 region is CASSLNLVGEQYF. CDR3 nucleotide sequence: TGTGCCAGCAGTTTAAATCTAGTTGGCGAGCAGTACTTC.

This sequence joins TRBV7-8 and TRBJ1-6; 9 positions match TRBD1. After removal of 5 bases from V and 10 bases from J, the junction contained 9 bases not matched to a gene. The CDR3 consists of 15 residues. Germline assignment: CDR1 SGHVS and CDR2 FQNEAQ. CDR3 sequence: CASSVTGTGTSPLHF. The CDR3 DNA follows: TGTGCCAGCAGCGTTACCGGGACAGGGACCTCACCCCTCCACTTT.